Listed here are 22 T cell receptor beta chains from one sample, sequenced in a study of T-cell reconstitution after alpha-beta-depleted transplantation in children. Unique molecular identifiers tagged the TCRbeta library. TCRdb re-derived calls from the PCR reads in MiXCR, one entry per CDR3 protein. There are 500,000 to 750,000 distinct CDR3 sequences in the sample; approximately 30% occur only once, and 36% lies in the top ten. The specimen was PBMCs, collected before TCRalphabeta/CD19-depleted stem cell transplant. The receptors here all came from a boy less than two years old with Wiskott-Aldrich syndrome, due to receive a stem cell transplant.

This clonotype was counted many times. The rearrangement joins TRBV7-3 to TRBJ1-1; D uncertain. CDR1 and CDR2 (germline): SGHTA, FQGTGA. V was shortened by 1 base and J by 4 bases, with 7 bases between the two germline ends. This CDR3 is built from 13 residues. In nucleotides, the CDR3 is TGTGCCAGCAGCTTAAGATGGGGCACTGAAGCTTTCTTT. Protein sequence: CASSLRWGTEAFF.

The gene calls are TRBV20-1 and TRBJ1-2; no reliable D call. The V gene's germline CDR1 is DFQATT and CDR2 SNEGSKA (reference sequence). V lost 3 bases and J lost 4, with 9 bases in between. The CDR3 consists of 12 residues. Here the CDR3 DNA reads TGCAGTGCTAGCCATCTTGCCTATGGCTACACCTTC. Its translation is CSASHLAYGYTF.

This clonotype was recorded a few times. This chain uses TRBV7-9 with TRBJ2-5; the match to TRBD2 covers 9 bases. With 2 bases clipped from V and 2 bases from J, the junction kept 3 bases outside the gene matches. The CDR3 totals 15 residues. Germline loops: CDR1 SEHNR, CDR2 FQNEAQ (reference sequence). This CDR3 reads CASSLSGLAQETQYF. The CDR3 DNA reads TGTGCCAGCAGCTTATCGGGACTAGCACAAGAGACCCAGTACTTC.

This clonotype was counted only a few times. V gene TRBV20-1 combines with J gene TRBJ2-7; D not certain. The CDR3 runs to 12 residues. The germline V gene has CDR1 DFQATT and CDR2 SNEGSKA (reference sequence). V was shortened by 3 bases and J by 0 bases, with 6 bases between the two germline ends. DNA of the CDR3: TGCAGTGCTAGGACACTCTCCTACGAGCAGTACTTC. Residues: CSARTLSYEQYF.

This clonotype was seen a few times. The chain recombines TRBV28 with TRBJ1-6; no clear D gene. Trimming cost V 6 bases and J 10 bases, with 10 bases left between them. This CDR3 spans 12 amino acids. Germline lookup yields CDR1 MDHEN and CDR2 SYDVKM. The CDR3 loop is CASSSSVSPLHF. The CDR3 coding sequence is TGTGCCAGCAGCAGTAGCGTATCACCCCTCCACTTT.

In this sample, this clonotype turned up a few times. The rearrangement links TRBV5-1 to TRBJ1-1; possible D gene TRBD1, 5 bases. CDR3 length: 15 amino acids. Germline assignment: CDR1 SGHRS and CDR2 YFSETQ. Trimming stripped 4 bases from V and 4 bases from J, with 17 bases between. CDR3 residues: CASSVQGTLGTEAFF. The CDR3 DNA reads as TGCGCCAGCAGCGTACAAGGGACCTTGGGCACTGAAGCTTTCTTT.

In this sample, this clonotype turned up a few times. The chain joins TRBV27 to TRBJ2-3; D is ambiguous. The V and J ends lost 0 bases and 6 bases respectively, with 10 bases between them. This CDR3 is 14 amino acids long. CDR1 MNHEY and CDR2 SMNVEV come from the germline V gene (reference sequence). Here the CDR3 DNA reads TGTGCCAGCAGTTTATCCCCGGCTGGGGATACGCAGTATTTT. Its translation: CASSLSPAGDTQYF.

The V and J genes are TRBV2 and TRBJ2-3; 13 positions agree with TRBD2. With 2 bases clipped from V and 3 bases from J, the junction kept 5 bases outside the gene matches. The CDR3 extends over 17 amino acids. The germline gives CDR1 SNHLY, CDR2 FYNNEI. CDR3 nucleotide sequence: TGTGCCAGCAGTGAACGGTCACTAGCGGGGGGGACAGATACGCAGTATTTT. This encodes CASSERSLAGGTDTQYF. The full variable domain, rest sourced from reference TRBV2 and TRBJ2-3, is EPEVTQTPSHQVTQMGQEVILRCVPISNHLYFYWYRQILGQKVEFLVSFYNNEISEKSEIFDDQFSVERPDGSNFTLKIRSTKLEDSAMYFCASSERSLAGGTDTQYFGPGTRLTVL.

V gene TRBV5-6 combines with J gene TRBJ2-1; 10 positions match TRBD2. CDR1 is SGHDT and CDR2 is YYEEEE in the germline V gene. V lost 4 bases and J lost 3; bases outside the gene matches: 4. This CDR3 region has 15 residues. The CDR3 DNA follows: TGTGCCAGCAGCCGAGCGGGAGGGCACTACAATGAGCAGTTCTTC. This encodes CASSRAGGHYNEQFF.

There are a few counts of this clonotype. The chain carries TRBV11-1 and TRBJ2-7, with 10 bases aligning to TRBD2. The CDR3 has 15 amino acids. The J segment lost 2 bases and the V segment lost 6 bases, leaving 7 bases of the junction unmatched. Germline loops: CDR1 SGHAT, CDR2 FQDESV (reference sequence). The CDR3 DNA sequence: TGTGCCAGCAGTAGTGAAGCGGGAGGGACCTACGAGCAGTACTTC. Translated: CASSSEAGGTYEQYF.

Many counts were recorded for this clonotype. V is TRBV20-1 and J is TRBJ2-3; D gene unclear. This CDR3 spans 14 amino acids. Germline V gives CDR1 DFQATT, CDR2 SNEGSKA (reference sequence). Trimming stripped 5 bases from V and 5 bases from J, with 17 bases between. DNA of the CDR3: TGCAGTGCTCTTTCGGAGTTTGCTGTAGATACGCAGTATTTT. As protein: CSALSEFAVDTQYF.

This clonotype was found a few times. The chain combines TRBV20-1 with TRBJ2-3, with D maybe TRBD2 (6 bases). The V gene lost 5 bases and the J gene lost 5 bases, with 17 bases spanning the gap. The CDR3 sequence is 14 residues long. Germline CDR1 reads DFQATT; CDR2 reads SNEGSKA (reference sequence). The CDR3 DNA is TGCAGTGCTGTCCTAGCGTCTCGGGGAGATACGCAGTATTTT. Translation: CSAVLASRGDTQYF.

This clonotype occurred a few times. The V gene is TRBV12-3 or TRBV12-4, the J gene TRBJ2-7; 11 bases align to TRBD2. The J segment lost 7 bases and the V segment lost 0 bases, leaving 11 bases of the junction unmatched. CDR3 size: 17 residues. The CDR3 protein is CASSLATKLAGVREQYF. The CDR3 DNA sequence: TGTGCCAGCAGTTTAGCTACAAAACTAGCGGGAGTCCGGGAGCAGTACTTC.

J is TRBJ1-1 and V is TRBV29-1; D gene uncertain. CDR1 is SQVTM, CDR2 ANQGSEA, per germline. V was pared by 4 bases and J by 6 bases, with 12 bases between. The CDR3 is 12 amino acids. CDR3 loop: CSVAVKFPEAFF. CDR3 nucleotide sequence: TGCAGCGTTGCTGTGAAATTCCCTGAAGCTTTCTTT.

This clonotype has just a few counts. V is TRBV29-1 and J is TRBJ2-1; D call uncertain. The CDR3 is 10 residues long. V was trimmed by 6 bases and J by 7 bases, leaving 7 bases between them. The germline V gene has CDR1 SQVTM and CDR2 ANQGSEA. In DNA form, the CDR3 reads TGCAGCGTGTTAGAGAATGAGCAGTTCTTC. Encoded protein: CSVLENEQFF.

The rearrangement uses TRBV20-1 and TRBJ2-3; D unresolved. Deletions cut 3 bases from V and 6 bases from J, with 10 bases between. Germline V gene data show CDR1 as DFQATT and CDR2 as SNEGSKA (reference sequence). The CDR3 consists of 12 residues. The CDR3 DNA reads as TGCAGTGCTAGCGTCGTTAGCGATACGCAGTATTTT. Amino acid sequence: CSASVVSDTQYF.

This clonotype was detected only a few times. J is TRBJ2-7 and V is TRBV5-1; 7 bases align to TRBD1. The ends lost 2 bases at V and 2 bases at J; junction bases unmatched: 7. CDR1 SGHRS and CDR2 YFSETQ come from the germline V gene. CDR3 length: 15 amino acids. CDR3 sequence (DNA): TGCGCCAGCAGCTTTGCAACAGGGGTGACCTACGAGCAGTACTTC. Translation: CASSFATGVTYEQYF.

This clonotype was found a few times. V is TRBV5-1 and J is TRBJ1-6, with 7 bases fitting TRBD1. This CDR3 spans 16 amino acids. V shed 0 bases, J shed 0 bases, and the junction held 0 bases outside the gene matches. Germline CDR1 SGHRS, CDR2 YFSETQ. CDR3 DNA sequence: TGCGCCAGCAGCTTGGACAGGGGCTCCTATAATTCACCCCTCCACTTT. Translation: CASSLDRGSYNSPLHF.

V is TRBV20-1 and J is TRBJ2-7; tentative D call: TRBD2 (5 bases). Trimming took off 0 bases at V and 2 bases at J, with 14 bases between the two ends. CDR3 length: 15 residues. CDR1 is DFQATT, CDR2 SNEGSKA, per germline (reference sequence). The CDR3 DNA is TGCAGTGCTAGAGAGTTAGGGAGCAACCCCTACGAGCAGTACTTC. Translating gives CSARELGSNPYEQYF.

The V gene is TRBV4-1, the J gene TRBJ2-3; D perhaps matches TRBD2 (6 bases). Germline CDR1 is MGHRA and CDR2 is YSYEKL. This CDR3 region has 17 residues. Trimming shortened V by 3 bases and J by 2 bases, and 18 bases separated the two germline ends. CDR3 nucleotides: TGCGCCAGCAGCCAGGTGATTTCGGGACTTTCCACAGATACGCAGTATTTT. The encoded protein is CASSQVISGLSTDTQYF.

This clonotype was recorded a few times. Here the CDR3 reads CASTAWTGQETQYF. The CDR3 bases are TGTGCCAGCACAGCTTGGACGGGTCAAGAGACCCAGTACTTC. J is TRBJ2-5 and V is TRBV7-2, with D uncertain. Germline CDR1 SGHTA, CDR2 FQGNSA. This CDR3 comprises 14 residues. V lost 7 bases, J lost 2 bases, and 14 bases lay in between.

The chain couples TRBV10-1 to TRBJ2-5; D might be TRBD2 (5 bases). Germline V CDR1 and CDR2: WNHNN, SYGVQD (reference sequence). V gave up 0 bases and J gave up 5 bases, with 10 bases separating them. The CDR3 is 14 amino acids. CDR3 sequence (DNA): TGCGCCAGCAGTGAGTCCGGCGGGCAGGAGACCCAGTACTTC. Translating gives CASSESGGQETQYF.